The following is a T cell receptor (beta chain) sequence with its context. V lost 0 bases, J lost 6 bases, and 6 bases stayed unmatched. The CDR3 is made up of 15 amino acids. The germline gives CDR1 LGHNA, CDR2 YSLEER. This specimen belongs to a study of cytomegalovirus exposure and HLA in healthy donors. Use of 60 Vbeta and 13 Jbeta primers characterized the PCR. The protocol was immunoSEQ multiplex PCR, while the TCRdb copy is restricted to in-frame clones and leaves out a portion. This table lists 75,000 to 95,000 clones. Sequenced material: PBMCs. V usage is TRBV4-3 and J usage is TRBJ1-2, with 8 bases matching TRBD1. This receptor was taken from a girl aged 10 to 17 in good health and CMV-seropositive. Written as DNA, the CDR3 is TGCGCCAGCAGCCAAGATCGGTACAGGGGGAATGGCTACACCTTC. Translated, it gives CASSQDRYRGNGYTF.